The text below deals with one T cell receptor beta chain. What antigen it recognizes has not been identified. Base qualities are not recorded, but no much larger clone differs from it by a single base. The record originates from a study of blood T cell repertoires in COVID-19 (dated by TCRdb to about 2020). Describing the broader study: The collaborator samples originated in the United States, Italy and Spain and spanned the acute and convalescent phases of COVID-19. The prospective study material was composed of cDNA or gDNA derived from T cells, B-cell-depleted T cells, or PBMCs. Where available, HLA class I and class II types were taken from metadata supplied by the sample provider and were not determined by assay-based typing. The sample metadata nearly always contained a de-identified subject ID, COVID-19 status, age in years and sex. The repertoires were released in a freely available public database meant as a resource for research on the immune response to SARS-CoV-2. Subjects who had been exposed to COVID-19, were actively infected with it, or had recovered from it provided the deeply sampled blood TCRbeta repertoires that made up the dataset. Samples were obtained from the ongoing ImmuneRACE study (first 160 participants) and from over 1,000 subjects provided by 6 global collaborators.

Participants in the prospective study were aged 18 to 89 years, lived in 20 to 30 United States geographic areas, and enrolled through a virtual design. To assign participants to cohorts, the prospective study relied on clinical history that participants themselves reported in a screening survey and a study questionnaire. ImmuneRACE Cohort 3 recovered participants were defined by two consecutive negative NP/OP PCR tests, healthcare professional clearance, or symptom resolution. Mobile phlebotomists in the prospective study collected whole blood, serum and a nasopharyngeal or oropharyngeal swab from every participant. Prospective study participants could optionally give additional blood draws and questionnaires over an approximately two-month period. Prospective study blood samples were shipped either frozen or at room temperature before DNA extraction. The immunoSEQ Assay, a bias-controlled multiplex PCR, was used to amplify TCRbeta CDR3 regions from genomic DNA. The authors' analysis ran thus. Within the assay, amplification of reference gene primers was used to estimate how many nucleated cells each sample contained. To quantify the absolute abundance of each unique TCRbeta CDR3 rearrangement, sequence reads were collapsed and filtered. For each sample, productive Simpson clonality was calculated as the square root of Simpson's diversity index across productive rearrangements. TCRdb holds this immuneACCESS table with in-frame rearrangements only. Some clones are missing; in checked studies, unresolved V genes explain under half, and the rest has no known cause. V, J and clone size derive from that table, while D and trimming were established from the DNA sequence. The table for this sample lists fewer than 250,000 clones; around nine tenths of them were counted only once. The top ten hold under 14% of the sample.

General study outcomes and caveats: How much clinical and demographic metadata was included differed by source and by participant, and the metadata was provided uncurated.

CDR1 is given as MNHEY and CDR2 as SVGAGI, both from the germline V gene. Trimmed from V: 6 bases; trimmed from J: 8 bases; junction bases lacking a gene match: 13. The CDR3 goes from the cysteine to the phenylalanine over 15 residues. Only the CDR3 DNA stays, 45 bases, in frame from base 1. The sequence is built from TRBV6-5 and TRBJ2-1, and TRBD1 matches 7 of the central bases. The source is a man under 40 who had recovered from COVID-19. Sequenced input: PBMCs or T cells enriched from blood (not recorded which). This receptor has the CDR3 CASRRQDRPVDEQFF. In nucleotides, the sequence is TGTGCCAGCAGGAGACAGGACAGGCCGGTCGATGAGCAGTTCTTC.